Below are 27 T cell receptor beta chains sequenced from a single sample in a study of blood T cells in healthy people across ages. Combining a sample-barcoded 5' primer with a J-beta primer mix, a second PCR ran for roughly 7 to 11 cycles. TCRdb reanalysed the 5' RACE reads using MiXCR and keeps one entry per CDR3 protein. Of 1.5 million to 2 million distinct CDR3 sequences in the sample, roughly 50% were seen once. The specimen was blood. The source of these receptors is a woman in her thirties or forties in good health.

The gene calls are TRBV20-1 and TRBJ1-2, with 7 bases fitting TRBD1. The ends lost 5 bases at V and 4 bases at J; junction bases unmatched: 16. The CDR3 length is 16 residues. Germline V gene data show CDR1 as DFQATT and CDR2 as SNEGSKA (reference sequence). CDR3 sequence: CSAPSPTGDLVYGYTF. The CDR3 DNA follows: TGCAGTGCTCCGAGCCCCACAGGGGACTTAGTCTATGGCTACACCTTC.

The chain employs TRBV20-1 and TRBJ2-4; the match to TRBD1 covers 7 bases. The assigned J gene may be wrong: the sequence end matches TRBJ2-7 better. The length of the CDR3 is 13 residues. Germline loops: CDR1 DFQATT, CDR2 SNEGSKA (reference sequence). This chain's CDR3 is CSARTGEEYEQYF. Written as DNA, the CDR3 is TGCAGTGCTAGAACAGGGGAAGAGTACGAGCAGTACTTC.

The CDR3 nucleotides are TGTGCCAGCAGCTCCGACAGGGGAAGCAATGAGCAGTTCTTC. It yields the protein CASSSDRGSNEQFF. The gene calls are TRBV7-3 and TRBJ2-1, with TRBD1 identical over 8 bases. There are 14 residues in the CDR3. The V and J ends lost 4 bases and 6 bases, in that order; junction bases with no gene match: 5. Germline V gives CDR1 SGHTA, CDR2 FQGTGA.

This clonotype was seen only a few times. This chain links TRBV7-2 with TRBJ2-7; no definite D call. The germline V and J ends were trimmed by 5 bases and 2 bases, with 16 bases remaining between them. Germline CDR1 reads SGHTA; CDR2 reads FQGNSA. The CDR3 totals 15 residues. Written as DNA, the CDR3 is TGTGCCAGCAGCCCCACCCTAGGCAGAGCCTACGAGCAGTACTTC. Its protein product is CASSPTLGRAYEQYF.

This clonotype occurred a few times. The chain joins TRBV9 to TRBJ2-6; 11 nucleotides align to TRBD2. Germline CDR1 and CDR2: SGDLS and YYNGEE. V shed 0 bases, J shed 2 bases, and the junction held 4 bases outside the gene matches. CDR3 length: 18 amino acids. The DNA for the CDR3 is TGTGCCAGCAGCGTAGGAATAGCGGGGGGGCCTGGGGCCAACGTCCTGACTTTC. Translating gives CASSVGIAGGPGANVLTF.

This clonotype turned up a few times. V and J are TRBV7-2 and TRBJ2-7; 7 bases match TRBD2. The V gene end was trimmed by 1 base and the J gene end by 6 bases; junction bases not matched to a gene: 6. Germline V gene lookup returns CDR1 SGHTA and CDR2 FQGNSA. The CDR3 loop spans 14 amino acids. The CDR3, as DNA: TGTGCCAGCAGCTTAGACTGGACTAGTCCCGAGCAGTACTTC. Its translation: CASSLDWTSPEQYF.

CDR3 loop: CASSPQEGWYGYTF. The CDR3 DNA sequence: TGTGCCAGCAGCCCCCAGGAAGGGTGGTATGGCTACACCTTC. The chain couples TRBV7-2 to TRBJ1-2, with D hard to call. This CDR3 contains 14 residues. The V and J ends lost 5 bases and 5 bases respectively, with 15 bases between them. Germline loops: CDR1 SGHTA, CDR2 FQGNSA.

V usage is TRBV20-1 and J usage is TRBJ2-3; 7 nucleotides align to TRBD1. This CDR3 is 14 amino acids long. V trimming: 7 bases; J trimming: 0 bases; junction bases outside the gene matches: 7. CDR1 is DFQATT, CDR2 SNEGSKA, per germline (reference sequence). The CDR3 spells CSVSTGFSTDTQYF. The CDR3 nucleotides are TGCAGTGTTTCGACAGGGTTTAGCACAGATACGCAGTATTTT.

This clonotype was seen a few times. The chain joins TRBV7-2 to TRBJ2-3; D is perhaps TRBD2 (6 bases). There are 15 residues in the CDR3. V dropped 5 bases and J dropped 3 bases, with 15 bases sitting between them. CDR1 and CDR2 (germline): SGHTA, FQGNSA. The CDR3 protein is CASSPTPAGTDTQYF. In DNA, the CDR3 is TGTGCCAGCAGCCCCACGCCGGCGGGGACAGATACGCAGTATTTT.

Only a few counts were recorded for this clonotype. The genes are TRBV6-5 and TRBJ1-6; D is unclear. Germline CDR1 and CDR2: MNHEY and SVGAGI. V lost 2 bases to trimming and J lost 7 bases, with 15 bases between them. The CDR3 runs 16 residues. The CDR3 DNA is TGTGCCAGCAGTTACGGTATGGAGTTCGGGAATTCACCCCTCCACTTT. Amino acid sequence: CASSYGMEFGNSPLHF.

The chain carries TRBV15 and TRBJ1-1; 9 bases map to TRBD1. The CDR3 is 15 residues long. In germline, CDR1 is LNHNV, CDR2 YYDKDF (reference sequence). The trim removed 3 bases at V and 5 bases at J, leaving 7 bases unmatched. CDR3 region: CATSSKGTGQTEAFF. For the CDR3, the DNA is TGTGCCACCAGCAGTAAGGGGACAGGGCAAACTGAAGCTTTCTTT.

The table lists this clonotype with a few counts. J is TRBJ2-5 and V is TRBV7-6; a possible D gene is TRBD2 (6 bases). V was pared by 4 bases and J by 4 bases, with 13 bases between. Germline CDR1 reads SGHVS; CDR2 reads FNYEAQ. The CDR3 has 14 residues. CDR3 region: CASSSSSVLETQYF. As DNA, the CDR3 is TGTGCCAGCAGCTCCTCTAGCGTCCTAGAGACCCAGTACTTC.

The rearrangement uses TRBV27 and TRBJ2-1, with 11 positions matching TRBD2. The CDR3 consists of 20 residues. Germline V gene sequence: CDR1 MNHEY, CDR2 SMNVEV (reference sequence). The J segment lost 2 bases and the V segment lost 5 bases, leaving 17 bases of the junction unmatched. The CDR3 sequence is CASSPILAGVRIEPYNEQFF. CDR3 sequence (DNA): TGTGCCAGCAGTCCAATACTAGCGGGGGTACGAATAGAACCCTACAATGAGCAGTTCTTC.

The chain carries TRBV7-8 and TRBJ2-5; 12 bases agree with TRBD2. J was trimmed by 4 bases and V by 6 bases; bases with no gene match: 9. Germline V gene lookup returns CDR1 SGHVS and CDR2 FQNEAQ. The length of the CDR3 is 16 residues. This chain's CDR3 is CASSSPTSGGGETQYF. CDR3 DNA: TGTGCCAGCAGTTCCCCGACTAGCGGGGGCGGAGAGACCCAGTACTTC. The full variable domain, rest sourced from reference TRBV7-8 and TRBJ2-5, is GAGVSQSPRYKVAKRGQDVALRCDPISGHVSLFWYQQALGQGPEFLTYFQNEAQLDKSGLPSDRFFAERPEGSVSTLKIQRTQQEDSAVYLCASSSPTSGGGETQYFGPGTRLLVL.

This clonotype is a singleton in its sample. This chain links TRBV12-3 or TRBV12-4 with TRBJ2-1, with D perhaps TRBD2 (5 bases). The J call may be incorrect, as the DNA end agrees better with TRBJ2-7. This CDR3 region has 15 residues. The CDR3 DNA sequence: TGTGCCAGCAGTTTAGCGGAGGCAGCTTACAATGAGCAGTACTTC. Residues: CASSLAEAAYNEQYF.

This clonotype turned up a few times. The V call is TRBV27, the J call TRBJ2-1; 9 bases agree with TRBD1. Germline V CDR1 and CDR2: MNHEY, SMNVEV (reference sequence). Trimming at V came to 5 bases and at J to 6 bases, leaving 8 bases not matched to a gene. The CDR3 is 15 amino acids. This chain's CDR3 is CASSTGTGIFNEQFF. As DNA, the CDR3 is TGTGCCAGCAGTACCGGGACAGGGATTTTCAATGAGCAGTTCTTC.

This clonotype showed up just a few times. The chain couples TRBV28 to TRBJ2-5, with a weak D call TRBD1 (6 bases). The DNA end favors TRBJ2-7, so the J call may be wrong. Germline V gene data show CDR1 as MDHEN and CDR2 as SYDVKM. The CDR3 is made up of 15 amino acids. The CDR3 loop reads CASSSNEQGSNEQYF. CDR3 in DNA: TGTGCCAGCAGTTCGAACGAACAGGGATCCAACGAGCAGTACTTC.

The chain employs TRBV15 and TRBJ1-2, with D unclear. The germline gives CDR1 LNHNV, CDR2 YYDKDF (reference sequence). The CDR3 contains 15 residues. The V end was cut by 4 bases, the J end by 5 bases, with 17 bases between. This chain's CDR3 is CATSILDGGLYGYTF. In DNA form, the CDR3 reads TGTGCCACCAGCATCCTGGACGGTGGGTTGTATGGCTACACCTTC.

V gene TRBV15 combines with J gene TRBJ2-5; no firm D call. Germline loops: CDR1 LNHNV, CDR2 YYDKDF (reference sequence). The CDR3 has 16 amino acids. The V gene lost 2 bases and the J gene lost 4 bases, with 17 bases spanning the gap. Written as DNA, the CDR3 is TGTGCCACCAGCAGATCACGCACCGTAGGATCAGAGACCCAGTACTTC. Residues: CATSRSRTVGSETQYF.

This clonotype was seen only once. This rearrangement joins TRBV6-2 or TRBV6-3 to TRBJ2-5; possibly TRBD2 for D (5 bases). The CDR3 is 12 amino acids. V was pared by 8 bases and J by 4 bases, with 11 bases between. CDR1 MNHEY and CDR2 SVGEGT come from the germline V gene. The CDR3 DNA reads TGTGCCAGCGAGGGCTTCGGAGAGACCCAGTACTTC. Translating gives CASEGFGETQYF.

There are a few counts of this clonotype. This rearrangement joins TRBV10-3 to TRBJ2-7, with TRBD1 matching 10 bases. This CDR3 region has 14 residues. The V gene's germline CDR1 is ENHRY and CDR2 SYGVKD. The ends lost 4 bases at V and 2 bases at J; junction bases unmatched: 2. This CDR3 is CAISAGQGAYEQYF. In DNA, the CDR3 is TGTGCCATCAGTGCCGGACAGGGGGCCTACGAGCAGTACTTC.

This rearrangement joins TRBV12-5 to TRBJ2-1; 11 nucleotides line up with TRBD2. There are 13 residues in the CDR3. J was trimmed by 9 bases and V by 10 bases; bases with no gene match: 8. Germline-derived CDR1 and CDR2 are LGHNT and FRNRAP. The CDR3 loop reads CATTSGGSSEQFF. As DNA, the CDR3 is TGTGCTACTACTAGCGGGGGTTCATCTGAGCAGTTCTTC.

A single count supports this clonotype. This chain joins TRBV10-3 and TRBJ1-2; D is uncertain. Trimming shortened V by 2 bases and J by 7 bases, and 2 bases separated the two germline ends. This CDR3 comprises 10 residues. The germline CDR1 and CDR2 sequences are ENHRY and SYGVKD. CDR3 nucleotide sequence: TGTGCCATCAGTGAGGGTGGCTACACCTTC. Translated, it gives CAISEGGYTF.

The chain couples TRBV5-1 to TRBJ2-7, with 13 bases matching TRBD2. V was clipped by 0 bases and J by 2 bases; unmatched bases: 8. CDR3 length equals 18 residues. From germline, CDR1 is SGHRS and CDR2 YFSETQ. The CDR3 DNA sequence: TGCGCCAGCAGCTTGGGTTGGACTAGCGGGGGCCTCCCCTACGAGCAGTACTTC. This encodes CASSLGWTSGGLPYEQYF.

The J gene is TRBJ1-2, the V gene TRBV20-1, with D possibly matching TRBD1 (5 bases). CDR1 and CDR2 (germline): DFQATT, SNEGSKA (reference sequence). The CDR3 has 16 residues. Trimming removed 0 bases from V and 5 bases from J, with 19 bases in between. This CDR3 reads CSARDRQLTLGYGYTF. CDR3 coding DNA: TGCAGTGCTAGAGATCGACAGCTAACCCTGGGTTATGGCTACACCTTC.

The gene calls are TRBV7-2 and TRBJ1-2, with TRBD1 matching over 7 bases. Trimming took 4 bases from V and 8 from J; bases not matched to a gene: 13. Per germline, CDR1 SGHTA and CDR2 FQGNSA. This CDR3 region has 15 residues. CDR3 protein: CASSSYTGVGRGYTF. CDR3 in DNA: TGTGCCAGCAGCTCGTATACAGGGGTTGGAAGAGGCTACACCTTC.

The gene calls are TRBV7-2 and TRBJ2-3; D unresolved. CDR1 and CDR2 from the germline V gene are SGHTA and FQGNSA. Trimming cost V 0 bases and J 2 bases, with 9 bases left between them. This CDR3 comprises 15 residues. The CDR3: CASSLASLNTDTQYF. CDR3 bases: TGTGCCAGCAGCTTAGCTAGTTTAAACACAGATACGCAGTATTTT. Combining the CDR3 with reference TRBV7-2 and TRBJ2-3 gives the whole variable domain GAGVSQSPSNKVTEKGKDVELRCDPISGHTALYWYRQSLGQGLEFLIYFQGNSAPDKSGLPSDRFSAERTGGSVSTLTIQRTQQEDSAVYLCASSLASLNTDTQYFGPGTRLTVL.